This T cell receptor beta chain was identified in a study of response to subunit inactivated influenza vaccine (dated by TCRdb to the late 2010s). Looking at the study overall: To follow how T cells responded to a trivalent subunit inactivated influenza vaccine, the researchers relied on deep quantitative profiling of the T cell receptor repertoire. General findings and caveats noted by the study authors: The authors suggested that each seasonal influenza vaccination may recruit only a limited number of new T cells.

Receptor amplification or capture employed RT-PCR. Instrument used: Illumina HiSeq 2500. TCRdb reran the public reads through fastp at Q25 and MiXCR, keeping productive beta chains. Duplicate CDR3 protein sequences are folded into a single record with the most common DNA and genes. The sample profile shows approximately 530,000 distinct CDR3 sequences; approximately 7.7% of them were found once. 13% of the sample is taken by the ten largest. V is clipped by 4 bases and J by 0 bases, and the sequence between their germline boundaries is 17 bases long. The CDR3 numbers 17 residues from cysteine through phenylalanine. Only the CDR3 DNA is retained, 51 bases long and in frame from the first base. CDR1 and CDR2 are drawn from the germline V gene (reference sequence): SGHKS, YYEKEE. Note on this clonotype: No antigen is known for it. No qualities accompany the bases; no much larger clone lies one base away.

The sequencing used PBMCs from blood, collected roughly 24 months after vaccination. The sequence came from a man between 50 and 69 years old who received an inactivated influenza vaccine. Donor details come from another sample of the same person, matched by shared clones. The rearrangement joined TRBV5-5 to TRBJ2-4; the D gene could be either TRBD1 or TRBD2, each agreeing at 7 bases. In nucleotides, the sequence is TGTGCCAGCAGCCTCGGGACAGCGGGACTAGCCAAAAACATTCAGTACTTC. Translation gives CASSLGTAGLAKNIQYF.